This T cell receptor (beta chain) was captured in a study of T cells in Graves' hyperthyroidism and ophthalmopathy. It was RNA transcripts that yielded the amplified TCR beta CDR3 regions. The TCR CDR3 first-round RT-PCR relied on the HTBI primer set. TCRdb called the multiplex PCR reads again in MiXCR, with one record for every CDR3 protein. The sample has about 480,000 distinct CDR3 sequences; roughly 24% are singletons. This clonotype was recorded at least ten times. V was cut by 0 bases and J by 4 bases, with 10 bases left in between. The CDR3 consists of 14 residues. Germline V CDR1 and CDR2: SGHTA, FQGNSA.

This clonotype was obtained from a woman in her thirties with Graves' ophthalmopathy. The chain uses TRBV7-2 and TRBJ2-7; D unclear. The sequenced sample was blood. The DNA of the CDR3 is TGTGCCAGCAGCTTAGCGCTCCAGTTGTACGAGCAGTACTTC. As protein: CASSLALQLYEQYF.